One and the same sample provided the 9 T cell receptor beta chains below, sequenced in a study of early T cells in non-severe SARS-CoV-2 infection. Using its own MiXCR run on the 5' RACE reads, TCRdb lists one record per CDR3 protein. This sample has 55,000 to 75,000 distinct CDR3 sequences, with 8% to 10% found just once. Input material: whole blood. Source of these receptors: an adult who was a healthcare worker with PCR-confirmed SARS-CoV-2 infection or an uninfected control (not recorded which).

The rearrangement links TRBV2 to TRBJ2-1; D is possibly TRBD1 or TRBD2 (5 bases each). CDR3 length: 14 residues. The germline V and J ends were trimmed by 6 bases and 8 bases, with 17 bases remaining between them. Germline lookup yields CDR1 SNHLY and CDR2 FYNNEI. The CDR3 nucleotides read TGTGCCAGCAGGGAATCGGGACGTAAGGATGAGCAGTTCTTC. Translated, it gives CASRESGRKDEQFF.

This chain links TRBV7-3 with TRBJ2-1; TRBD1 matches at 9 bases. The CDR3 extends over 15 amino acids. Germline V gene sequence: CDR1 SGHTA, CDR2 FQGTGA. V lost 5 bases to trimming and J lost 4 bases; unmatched junction nucleotides: 6. In DNA form, the CDR3 reads TGTGCCAGCAGCCTGTTGGACAGGGGTTACAATGAGCAGTTCTTC. Its protein is CASSLLDRGYNEQFF.

The DNA for the CDR3 is TGTGCCAGCAGCCAGACCGGGACAGGGGCCTCTGGGGCCAACGTCCTGACTTTC. This encodes CASSQTGTGASGANVLTF. The V call is TRBV14, the J call TRBJ2-6, with 10 bases fitting TRBD1. Germline V CDR1 and CDR2: SGHDN, FVKESK. The CDR3 covers 18 residues. V was pared by 3 bases and J by 0 bases, with 5 bases of the junction left unmatched.

Only a few counts were recorded for this clonotype. The chain has TRBV2 and TRBJ1-1; D unclear. Germline V gives CDR1 SNHLY, CDR2 FYNNEI. This CDR3 is 13 amino acids long. Trimming took off 5 bases at V and 0 bases at J, with 7 bases between the two ends. The CDR3 loop reads CASSPLVNTEAFF. Written as DNA, the CDR3 is TGTGCCAGCAGTCCTTTGGTGAACACTGAAGCTTTCTTT.

The table lists this clonotype with many counts. The rearrangement links TRBV20-1 to TRBJ1-5; maybe TRBD1 (5 bases). Per germline, CDR1 DFQATT and CDR2 SNEGSKA (reference sequence). This CDR3 is built from 16 residues. V was shortened by 0 bases and J by 0 bases, with 12 bases between the two germline ends. As DNA, the CDR3 is TGCAGTGCTAGAGATAGGGGACTGTTTAGCAATCAGCCCCAGCATTTT. As protein: CSARDRGLFSNQPQHF.

The V call is TRBV10-1, the J call TRBJ2-1; D is unclear. The CDR3 runs 13 residues. Trimming took off 6 bases at V and 3 bases at J, with 9 bases between the two ends. The germline gives CDR1 WNHNN, CDR2 SYGVQD (reference sequence). CDR3 sequence reads: CASRDTDYNEQFF. CDR3 nucleotide sequence: TGCGCCAGCAGAGACACGGACTACAATGAGCAGTTCTTC.

This clonotype was counted ten times or more. The J gene is TRBJ1-3, the V gene TRBV2; the match to TRBD1 covers 11 bases. V dropped 7 bases and J dropped 0; count of bases not matched to a gene: 5. This CDR3 contains 16 residues. The germline V gene has CDR1 SNHLY and CDR2 FYNNEI. This chain's CDR3 is CASNPGTGGSGNTIYF. The CDR3 nucleotides are TGTGCCAGCAACCCCGGGACAGGGGGCTCTGGAAACACCATATATTTT.

The chain carries TRBV5-5 and TRBJ2-1; 9 nucleotides line up with TRBD1. The junction had 10 bases not matched to a gene; V was cut back by 4 bases and J by 8 bases. CDR1 and CDR2 from the germline V gene are SGHKS and YYEKEE (reference sequence). The CDR3 has 15 residues. Here the CDR3 reads CASSQTGGTEYEQFF. The CDR3 DNA reads as TGTGCCAGCAGCCAGACAGGGGGGACTGAGTATGAGCAGTTCTTC.

This clonotype has at least ten counts. This chain connects TRBV5-1 to TRBJ2-7; D unresolved. Trimming pared 3 bases from V and 4 bases from J, leaving 11 bases between. The germline V gene encodes CDR1 SGHRS and CDR2 YFSETQ. This CDR3 spans 13 amino acids. The CDR3 DNA sequence: TGCGCCAGCAGCTACTCGGACGGGTACGAGCAGTACGTC. Translated, it gives CASSYSDGYEQYV.